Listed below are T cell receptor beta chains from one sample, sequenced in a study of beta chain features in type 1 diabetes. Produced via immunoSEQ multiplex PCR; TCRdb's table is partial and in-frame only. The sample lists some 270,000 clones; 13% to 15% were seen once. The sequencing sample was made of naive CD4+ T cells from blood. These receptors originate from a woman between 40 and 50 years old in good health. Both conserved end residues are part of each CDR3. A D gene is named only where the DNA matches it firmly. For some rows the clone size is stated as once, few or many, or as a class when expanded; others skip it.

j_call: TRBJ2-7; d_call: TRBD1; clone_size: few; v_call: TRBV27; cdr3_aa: CASSLGQGPYEQYF; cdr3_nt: TGTGCCAGCAGTTTGGGACAGGGACCCTACGAGCAGTACTTC
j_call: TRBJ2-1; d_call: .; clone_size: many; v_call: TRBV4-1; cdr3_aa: CASSQVRAGSSYNEQFF; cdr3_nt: TGCGCCAGCAGCCAAGTTCGGGCGGGCAGCTCCTACAATGAGCAGTTCTTC
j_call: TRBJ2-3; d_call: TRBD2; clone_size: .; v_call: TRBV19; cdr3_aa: CASRRLAADTQYF; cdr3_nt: TGTGCCAGTAGACGACTAGCGGCAGATACGCAGTATTTT
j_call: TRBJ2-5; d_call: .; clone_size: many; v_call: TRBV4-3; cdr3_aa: CASSQDLASVSETQYF; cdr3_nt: TGCGCCAGCAGCCAAGATCTGGCTAGCGTGTCGGAGACCCAGTACTTC
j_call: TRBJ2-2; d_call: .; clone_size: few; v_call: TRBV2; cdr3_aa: CASGRSRDSRTAGELFF; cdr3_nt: TGTGCCAGCGGCAGAAGCCGGGACTCCAGAACCGCCGGGGAGCTGTTTTTT
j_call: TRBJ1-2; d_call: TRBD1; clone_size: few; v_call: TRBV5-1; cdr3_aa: CASNNDRGPGYTF; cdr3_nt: TGCGCCAGCAACAACGACAGGGGGCCTGGCTACACCTTC
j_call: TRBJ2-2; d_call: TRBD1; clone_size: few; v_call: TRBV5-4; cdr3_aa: CASRITGAGELFF; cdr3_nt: TGTGCCAGCAGGATCACAGGGGCCGGGGAGCTGTTTTTT
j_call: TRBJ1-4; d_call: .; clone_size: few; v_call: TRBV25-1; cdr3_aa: CASSEAGVEEKLFF; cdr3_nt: TGTGCCAGCAGTGAGGCAGGGGTGGAGGAAAAACTGTTTTTT
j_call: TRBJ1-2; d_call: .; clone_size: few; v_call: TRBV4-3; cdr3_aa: CASSQAMTAIYGYTF; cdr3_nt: TGCGCCAGCAGCCAAGCCATGACAGCTATCTATGGCTACACCTTC
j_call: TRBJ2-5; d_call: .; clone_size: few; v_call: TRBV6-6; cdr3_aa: CASREYLKPQETQYF; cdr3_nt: TGTGCCAGCAGAGAGTACCTAAAGCCCCAAGAGACCCAGTACTTC
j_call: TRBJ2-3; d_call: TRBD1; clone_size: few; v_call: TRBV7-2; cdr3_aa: CASSYRGRLEGTQYF; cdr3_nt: TGTGCCAGCAGCTACAGGGGGCGACTAGAAGGTACGCAGTATTTT
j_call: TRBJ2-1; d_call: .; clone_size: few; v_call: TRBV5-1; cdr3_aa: CASSPDLRSRDEQFF; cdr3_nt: TGCGCCAGCAGCCCGGATCTGCGGAGCCGCGATGAGCAGTTCTTC
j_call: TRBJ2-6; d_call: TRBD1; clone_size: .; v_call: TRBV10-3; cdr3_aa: CAISDRGSGANVLTF; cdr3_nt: TGTGCCATCAGTGACAGGGGGTCTGGGGCCAACGTCCTGACTTTC
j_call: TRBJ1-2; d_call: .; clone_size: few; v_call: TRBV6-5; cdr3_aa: CASRRAAVLYGYTF; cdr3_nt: TGTGCCAGCAGGAGGGCGGCCGTCCTCTATGGCTACACCTTC
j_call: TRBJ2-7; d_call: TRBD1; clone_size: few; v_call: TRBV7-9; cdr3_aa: CASSLGQGLGEQYF; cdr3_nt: TGTGCCAGCAGCCTCGGACAGGGGTTGGGGGAGCAGTACTTC
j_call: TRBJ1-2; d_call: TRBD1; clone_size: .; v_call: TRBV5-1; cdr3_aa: CASSSREGQGRTGYGYTF; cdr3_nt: TGCGCCAGCAGCTCCCGGGAAGGACAGGGAAGGACTGGCTATGGCTACACCTTC
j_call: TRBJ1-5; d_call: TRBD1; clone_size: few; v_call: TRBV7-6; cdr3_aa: CASSSHDRERSNQPQHF; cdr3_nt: TGTGCCAGCAGCTCTCATGACAGGGAGCGTAGCAATCAGCCCCAGCATTTT
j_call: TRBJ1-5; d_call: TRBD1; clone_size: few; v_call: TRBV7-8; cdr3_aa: CASSLVGQGRGQPQHF; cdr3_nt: TGTGCCAGCAGCTTAGTTGGACAGGGGAGGGGTCAGCCCCAGCATTTT
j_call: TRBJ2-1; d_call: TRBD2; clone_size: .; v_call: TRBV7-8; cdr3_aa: CASSLALGLAGGLSSYNEQFF; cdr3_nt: TGTGCCAGCAGCTTAGCGCTGGGCCTAGCGGGGGGTCTAAGCTCCTACAATGAGCAGTTCTTC
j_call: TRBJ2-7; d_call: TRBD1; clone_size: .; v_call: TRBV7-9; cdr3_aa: CASSLGTGGPFASYEQYF; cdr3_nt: TGTGCCAGCAGCTTAGGAACAGGGGGCCCTTTCGCCTCCTACGAGCAGTACTTC
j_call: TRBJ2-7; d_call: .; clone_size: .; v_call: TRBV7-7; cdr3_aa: CASSPGQSYEQYF; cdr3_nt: TGTGCCAGCAGCCCAGGACAGTCCTACGAGCAGTACTTC
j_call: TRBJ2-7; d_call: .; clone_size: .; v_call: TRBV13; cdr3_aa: CASSLLGSVYEQYF; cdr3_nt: TGTGCCAGCAGCTTATTAGGGAGCGTCTACGAGCAGTACTTC
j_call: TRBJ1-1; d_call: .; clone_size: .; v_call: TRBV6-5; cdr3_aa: CASSYSIVNTEAFF; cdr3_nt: TGTGCCAGCAGTTACTCGATAGTGAACACTGAAGCTTTCTTT
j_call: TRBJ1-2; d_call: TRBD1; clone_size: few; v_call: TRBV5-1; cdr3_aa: CASSSGQYPSYTF; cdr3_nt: TGCGCCAGCAGCTCGGGACAGTACCCTAGCTACACCTTC
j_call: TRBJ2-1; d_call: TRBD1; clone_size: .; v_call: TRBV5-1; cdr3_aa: CASSSPGQGFDEQFF; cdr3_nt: TGCGCCAGCAGCTCCCCGGGACAGGGGTTCGATGAGCAGTTCTTC
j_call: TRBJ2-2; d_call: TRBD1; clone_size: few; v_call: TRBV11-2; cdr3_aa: CASSLTGAVGELFF; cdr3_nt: TGTGCCAGCAGCCTGACAGGGGCGGTCGGGGAGCTGTTTTTT
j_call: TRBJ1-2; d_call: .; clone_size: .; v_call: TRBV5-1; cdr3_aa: CASSVLTGSNYGYTF; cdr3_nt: TGCGCCAGCAGCGTGCTTACAGGGAGTAACTATGGCTACACCTTC
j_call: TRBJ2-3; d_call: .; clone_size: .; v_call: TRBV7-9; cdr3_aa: CASSFGERSASTDTQYF; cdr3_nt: TGTGCCAGCAGCTTTGGTGAGAGGTCCGCTTCCACAGATACGCAGTATTTT
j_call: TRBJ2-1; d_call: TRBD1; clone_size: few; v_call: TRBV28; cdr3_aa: CASSPTGGSYNEQFF; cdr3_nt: TGTGCCAGCAGTCCTACAGGGGGCTCCTACAATGAGCAGTTCTTC
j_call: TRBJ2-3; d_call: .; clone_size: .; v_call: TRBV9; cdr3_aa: CASSMGPQGPAQYF; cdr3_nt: TGTGCCAGCAGCATGGGTCCCCAGGGGCCGGCGCAGTATTTT
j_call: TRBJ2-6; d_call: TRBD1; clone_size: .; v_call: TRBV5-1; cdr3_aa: CASSWTGSGANVLTF; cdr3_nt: TGCGCCAGCAGCTGGACAGGGTCCGGGGCCAACGTCCTGACTTTC
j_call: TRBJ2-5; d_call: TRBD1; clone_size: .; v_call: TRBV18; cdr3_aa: CASSPWDSNNNNLQETQYF; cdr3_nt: TGTGCCAGCTCACCTTGGGACAGCAACAATAACAACCTCCAAGAGACCCAGTACTTC
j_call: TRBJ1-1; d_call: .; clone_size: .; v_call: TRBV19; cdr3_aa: CASNPQAFNTEAFF; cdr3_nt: TGTGCCAGTAACCCCCAGGCCTTTAACACTGAAGCTTTCTTT
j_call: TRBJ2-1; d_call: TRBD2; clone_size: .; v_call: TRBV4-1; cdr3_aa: CASSHPLRTSGGRNEQFF; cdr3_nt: TGCGCCAGCAGCCACCCCTTGAGGACTAGCGGGGGAAGGAATGAGCAGTTCTTC
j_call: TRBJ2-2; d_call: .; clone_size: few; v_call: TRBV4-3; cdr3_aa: CASSQNGQFSGELFF; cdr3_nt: TGCGCCAGCAGCCAGAACGGACAGTTTTCCGGGGAGCTGTTTTTT
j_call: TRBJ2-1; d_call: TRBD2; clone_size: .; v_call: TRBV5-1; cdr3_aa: CASSSGLAGGREQFF; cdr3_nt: TGCGCCAGCAGCTCAGGACTAGCGGGGGGGCGGGAGCAGTTCTTC
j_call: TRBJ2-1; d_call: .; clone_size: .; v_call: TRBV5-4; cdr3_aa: CASSLGGAAYNEQFF; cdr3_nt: TGTGCCAGCAGCTTGGGCGGGGCCGCCTACAATGAGCAGTTCTTC
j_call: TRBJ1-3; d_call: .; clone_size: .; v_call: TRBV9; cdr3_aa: CASSVDPGLGSGNTIYF; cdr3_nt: TGTGCCAGCAGCGTAGATCCGGGACTTGGGAGTGGAAACACCATATATTTT
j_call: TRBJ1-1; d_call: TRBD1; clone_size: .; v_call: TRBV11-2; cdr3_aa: CASSLAGFQGGRNTEAFF; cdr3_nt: TGTGCCAGCAGCTTAGCTGGATTCCAGGGGGGTCGGAACACTGAAGCTTTCTTT
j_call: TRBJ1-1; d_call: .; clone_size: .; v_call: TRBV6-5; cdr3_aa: CASSYSDSADTEAFF; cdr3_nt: TGTGCCAGCAGTTACTCGGACAGCGCTGACACTGAAGCTTTCTTT
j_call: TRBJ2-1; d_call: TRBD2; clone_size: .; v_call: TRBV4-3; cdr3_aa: CASSQALAGAYNEQFF; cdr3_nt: TGCGCCAGCAGCCAAGCACTAGCGGGGGCCTACAATGAGCAGTTCTTC
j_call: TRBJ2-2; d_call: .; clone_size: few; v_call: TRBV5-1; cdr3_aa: CASETVPGGELFF; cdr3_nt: TGCGCCAGCGAGACAGTCCCGGGCGGGGAGCTGTTTTTT
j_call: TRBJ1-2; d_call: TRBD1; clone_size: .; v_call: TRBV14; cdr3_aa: CASSQDAPDRGRGYTF; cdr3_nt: TGTGCCAGCAGCCAAGATGCCCCGGACAGGGGGCGCGGCTACACCTTC
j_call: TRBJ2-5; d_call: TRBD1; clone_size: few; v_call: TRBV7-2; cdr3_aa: CASSHFGPLGTGQETQYF; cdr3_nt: TGTGCCAGCAGCCACTTCGGGCCATTAGGGACAGGGCAAGAGACCCAGTACTTC
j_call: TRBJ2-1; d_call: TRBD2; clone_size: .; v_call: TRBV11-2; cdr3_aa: CASSLGKAGLGHNEQFF; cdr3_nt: TGTGCCAGCAGCTTAGGGAAAGCGGGGCTGGGCCACAATGAGCAGTTCTTC
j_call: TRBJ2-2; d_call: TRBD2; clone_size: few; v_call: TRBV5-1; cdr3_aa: CASSLTTSGGYTGELFF; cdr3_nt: TGCGCCAGCAGCCTAACTACTAGCGGGGGCTACACCGGGGAGCTGTTTTTT
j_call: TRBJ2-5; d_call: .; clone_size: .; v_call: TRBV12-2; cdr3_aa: CASRFPGGGDLQETQYF; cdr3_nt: TGTGCAAGTCGCTTCCCCGGGGGGGGAGACCTCCAAGAGACCCAGTACTTC
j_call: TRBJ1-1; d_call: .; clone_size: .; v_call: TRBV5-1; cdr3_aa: CASSVSRDTEAFF; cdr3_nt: TGCGCCAGCAGCGTGTCCAGGGATACTGAAGCTTTCTTT
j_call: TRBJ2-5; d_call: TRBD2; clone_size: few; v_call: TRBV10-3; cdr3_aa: CAISESSGGQETQYF; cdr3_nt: TGTGCCATCAGTGAGTCCAGCGGGGGGCAAGAGACCCAGTACTTC